The source of this TCR beta chain is a study of cytomegalovirus exposure and HLA in healthy donors (dated 2017 in TCRdb). For context, the study as a whole: In an earlier analysis of under 750 of the donors, around 290 Gb of sequence data and roughly 100 million unique TCR beta sequences from roughly 180 million T cells were reported. About 280 gigabases of sequencing data and roughly 81 million unique TCR sequences made up an early release that covered fewer than 650 HLA-typed donors. The genetic ancestry cluster associated with self-reported Caucasian donors included 80% to 90% of the roughly 400 genotyped donors. The study aimed to test whether cataloging public T cell receptors could reveal signatures of past pathogen exposure. The T cell repertoires of under 750 subjects were profiled by immunosequencing and related to cytomegalovirus serostatus. Along with the approximately 600-subject first cohort, a separate validation cohort of over a hundred different subjects was used. The study combined high-throughput TCR immunosequencing, statistical association of individual TCRs with disease status, and machine learning to predict cytomegalovirus infection status. A later analysis re-analyzed previously published TCR beta repertoires from 660 or so donors and added high-resolution HLA genotyping to study TCR occurrence patterns. The later analysis used no new phenotypic data to find candidate immune exposures, relying instead on TCR beta sequences and their occurrence across donors. An earlier analysis of around 640 of the donors used high-throughput TCR beta sequencing to judge whether each TCR beta V gene segment behaved as functional or pseudogenic. Donor age, sex, ethnicity and CMV serostatus were collected together with the repertoire data. In a later genetic analysis, genome-wide SNP genotypes for about 65% of the roughly 700 donors were used, and that subset was treated as a discovery cohort. All discovery cohort repertoires had been generated using a single sequencing platform. HLA typing covered class I and class II loci at four-digit resolution. Typing coverage varied by locus: roughly 629-630 donors for A, B, C, DRB1 and DQB1; approximately 500 for DQA1; about 600 for DPA1; approximately 450 for DPB1. Roughly five DR-DQ haplotypes were treated as single units for association and clustering because of strong linkage in the cohort. Among roughly 400 genotyped donors of the cohort, an average of roughly 230,000 unique TCR beta nucleotide sequences was sequenced per donor, of which 15% to 20% were non-productive.

The cohort was made up of about 670 healthy bone marrow donors. All cohort members were sampled while nominally healthy, although unrecorded immune exposures were likely present. The donor was CMV seronegative and belonged to the group of 352 seronegative cohort members. A peripheral blood sample was provided by each donor, and peripheral blood mononuclear cells were used for TCR beta sequencing. Genomic DNA extraction from the blood cell samples was performed with the Qiagen DNeasy Blood Extraction Kit. As encoded in the germline V gene (reference sequence), CDR1 is SEHNR while CDR2 is FQNEAQ. The germline ends are 16 bases apart after V is trimmed by 5 bases and J by 0 bases. The CDR3 has 16 amino acids, counting the end cysteine and phenylalanine. Kept here is only the CDR3 DNA, which spans 48 bases and is read in frame from base 1. This clone came up once. What this receptor recognizes is not known. No clone much larger than this one lies a single base away; base qualities are absent.

The library was built by means of the immunoSEQ multiplex PCR assay. A mixture of 60 forward primers for TCR Vbeta segments and 13 reverse primers for TCR Jbeta segments was used in the multiplex PCR. The CDR3 region of rearranged TCR beta genes was amplified from genomic DNA with a multiplex PCR assay. The Illumina HiSeq System was used to sequence the amplified TCR beta libraries as 87-base-pair reads. The original pipeline was this. A later analysis counted 75 million to 100 million unique TCR beta chains across the 666 repertoires, and around 12 million of these chains were shared by at least two donors. Raw reads were error-corrected and collapsed into unique sequences by a nearest-neighbor algorithm in which closely related sequences were merged to remove PCR and sequencing errors. V, D and J gene segments were assigned by aligning CDR3 sequences to IMGT reference sequences. For a sequence to be retained, a match of at least six nucleotides was required to both a V gene segment and a J gene segment. Rearrangements were classified as productive when the CDR3 lacked stop codons and remained in frame with V and J, and all other rearrangements were classified as non-productive. CDR3 was defined by IMGT convention, running from the second conserved V-encoded cysteine to the conserved J-encoded phenylalanine. The earlier analysis of 587 of the donors excluded sequences that lacked an unambiguous match to a single V gene segment. An earlier analysis of 500 to 600 of the donors classified V segments as functional when productive rearrangements were above 56.7% and as segregating when the standard deviation between donors was above 5%. A statistical classification framework was developed to diagnose cytomegalovirus status using the catalog of TCR beta chain sequences. V and J gene assignment, in a later analysis, came from comparing TCR nucleotide sequences with IMGT/GENE-DB human TR gene sequences. A later analysis assigned CDR3 sequences and most-parsimonious VDJ recombination scenarios with the TCRdist pipeline. In a later analysis, each TCR beta chain was defined by its CDR3 amino acid sequence together with its V-gene family, and reads without a unique V-gene family were excluded. In a later analysis, around 600 highly shared, low-generation-probability nucleotide sequences were removed to address suspected cross-contamination and a sequencing artifact. For each public chain, a later analysis derived a clonal expansion index from normalized ranks of inferred template counts within each repertoire. Generation probabilities in a later analysis came from a VDJ recombination model fitted to out-of-frame rearrangements, and those results were checked against IGoR. In a later analysis, hypergeometric tests were used to score TCR-TCR, TCR-HLA and TCR-CMV co-occurrence, with a repertoire-size bias correction applied to TCR pairs. In a later analysis, false discovery rates were estimated by permuting HLA or CMV assignments 20 times. In a later analysis, co-occurring TCRs were grouped using DBSCAN, with TCRdist sequence similarity added in when clustering inside HLA-allele-positive subsets. Co-occurrence clustering excluded repertoires with fewer than 30,000 or more than 120,000 public chains, plus five with anomalous nucleotide sharing. The table was pulled from immuneACCESS by TCRdb, which kept in-frame rearrangements only. Such tables lose some clones; where checked, under half of the loss comes from unresolved V genes, and the rest has no known cause. V, J and clone size reflect that table, while D and trimming were determined from the DNA. This sample comprises approximately 130,000 clones, approximately 75% of them detected only once. The top ten constitute about 1.7% of the sample.

Results and caveats for the whole study, not just this receptor: Assigning TCR associations to individual alleles was difficult when HLA alleles, especially DR and DQ, strongly co-occurred. Most TCR sequences were observed very rarely across donors, whereas some public TCRs were present in many individuals. In the study, some 160 TCR beta chains were listed as associated with cytomegalovirus. The presence/absence analyses assumed that sequencing depth was roughly uniform across donors, and that assumption may not be true. A few of the identified cytomegalovirus-associated TCR beta chains were confirmed in vitro to be specific for cytomegalovirus antigens. In an earlier analysis of a few hundred of the donors, most TCR beta V segments were observed in productive rearrangements about 87% or about 30% of the time, broadly matching IMGT annotations. A further reported finding was that TCR beta sequences accurately predicted the HLA-A and HLA-B alleles for most subjects in the first cohort. Fewer than 20 rarely observed V segments, including chromosome 9 orphons, were excluded from the earlier analysis of 550 to 700 of the donors because counts were too low. Most CMV-associated TCR beta chains appeared to be HLA-restricted in a later analysis, and the HLA associations seemed to be driven largely by CMV exposure. It was suggested by the authors that the approach could potentially be generalized to other disease states and immunological phenotypes. A later analysis reported that several top co-occurrence clusters appeared linked to parvovirus B19, influenza, CMV and Epstein-Barr virus. Correlated functional status among segregating V segments might be attributable to linkage disequilibrium, but an unknown experimental factor could not be ruled out. The only immune exposure information available for the cohort was CMV serostatus. In this cohort, only TCR beta chains were sequenced, and detectable features were limited by the absence of alpha or paired-chain data. Because the 87-base-pair reads could not distinguish some IMGT-functional V segments, including TRBV6-2 and TRBV6-3, those segments were excluded. Compared with equally common non-associated chains, HLA-associated TCR beta chains in a later analysis were more clonally expanded and had lower generation probabilities. According to a later analysis, TCR association rates differed among HLA loci, with DRB1 alleles showing the most associated TCRs and HLA-C alleles showing the fewest. A later genetic analysis associated a missense DCLRE1C variant with V-gene and J-gene trimming of TCR beta chains, and an independent cohort replicated the association. HLA typing was unavailable for some donors at each locus, so association tests used only the typed subset. Specific HLA alleles were associated with more than 15,000 TCR beta sequences at a false discovery rate of 0.05 in a later analysis. The classifier was reported to diagnose cytomegalovirus status with high specificity and sensitivity in both the original and validation cohorts. A cluster of highly shared sequence variants was judged likely to represent a technical artifact of the sequencing pipeline. Compared with the 666-donor mean, donors in an Asian-associated ancestry cluster had fewer N-insertions in productive TCRs, according to a later genetic analysis.

The chain links TRBV7-9 with TRBJ1-1; the D gene is perhaps TRBD1, from 6 matching bases. This receptor was taken from a middle-aged man in good health and CMV-seronegative. Input material: PBMCs. For the CDR3, the sequence is CASSANHRALNTEAFF. The DNA sequence reads TGTGCCAGCAGCGCAAACCACAGGGCTTTGAACACTGAAGCTTTCTTT.